The 31 T cell receptor beta chains below were found in one sample sequenced in a study of CD8 T cell repertoires and HIV-1 epitope variants. Method: immunoSEQ multiplex PCR; TCRdb's copy keeps in-frame clones and lacks some. Among about 7,000 clones listed, 66% were seen once. For these TCRs, the target antigens are not known. Sequenced sample: cultured CD8+ T cells derived from PBMCs. All receptors come from a male donor with HIV.

In its sample, this clone was seen a few times. The chain couples TRBV7-9 to TRBJ2-7; D perhaps matches TRBD2 (5 bases). V was clipped by 3 bases and J by 0 bases, with 9 bases between them. The CDR3 totals 14 residues. In germline, CDR1 is SEHNR, CDR2 FQNEAQ (reference sequence). CDR3 DNA: TGTGCCAGCAGCTTGGCTGGGAGCTCCTACGAGCAGTACTTC. Protein sequence: CASSLAGSSYEQYF.

The chain combines TRBV7-2 with TRBJ1-2, with TRBD1 matching over 7 bases. The CDR3 spans 14 residues. Germline CDR1 and CDR2: SGHTA and FQGNSA. V trimming: 4 bases; J trimming: 6 bases; junction bases outside the gene matches: 8. CDR3 amino acids: CASSYPGGGHGYTF. DNA for the CDR3: TGTGCCAGCAGCTATCCTGGAGGGGGCCATGGCTACACCTTC.

The chain combines TRBV9 with TRBJ2-7; TRBD1 aligns across 9 bases. The CDR3 has 17 amino acids. Germline V lookup: CDR1 SGDLS, CDR2 YYNGEE. V gave up 0 bases and J gave up 6 bases; unmatched junction bases: 13. In DNA, the CDR3 is TGTGCCAGCAGCGTAGCGGGAACCGGGACAGGGAAAGGCGAGCAGTACTTC. Its protein is CASSVAGTGTGKGEQYF.

The rearrangement links TRBV4-2 to TRBJ1-3, with D uncertain. The CDR3 covers 17 residues. Trimming took off 0 bases at V and 0 bases at J, with 12 bases between the two ends. Germline assignment: CDR1 LGHNA and CDR2 YNFKEQ. CDR3 region: CASSQDIDRGSGNTIYF. CDR3 DNA: TGTGCCAGCAGCCAAGATATCGATCGAGGCTCTGGAAACACCATATATTTT.

This clone was counted a single time. The chain has TRBV10-3 and TRBJ2-7, with D possibly being TRBD1 (6 bases). V shed 8 bases and J shed 6 bases, with 11 bases lying between them. The CDR3 runs to 11 residues. CDR1 is ENHRY and CDR2 is SYGVKD in the germline V gene. The CDR3 DNA reads TGTGCCATCCCCCCCAGGGGCGAGCAGTACTTC. Translation gives CAIPPRGEQYF.

This clone was observed a few times. The V call is TRBV28, the J call TRBJ2-5; weak D call: TRBD1 (6 bases). V was pared by 2 bases and J by 2 bases, with 21 bases between. The CDR3 totals 18 residues. Germline CDR1 and CDR2: MDHEN and SYDVKM. The CDR3 coding sequence is TGTGCCAGCAGTTTAGAAGAACTGGACAGCAGGGAACAAGAGACCCAGTACTTC. Protein: CASSLEELDSREQETQYF.

The chain carries TRBV27 and TRBJ2-7, with D unclear. The germline CDR1 and CDR2 sequences are MNHEY and SMNVEV (reference sequence). The length of the CDR3 is 13 residues. Trimming pared 2 bases from V and 2 bases from J, leaving 7 bases between. The CDR3 DNA sequence: TGTGCCAGCAGTTTAGCGCCGGCCTACGAGCAGTACTTC. This codes for CASSLAPAYEQYF.

Concerning this clone: This sample also contains other DNA sequences that code for the same CDR3. This chain links TRBV27 with TRBJ1-3; 7 nucleotides align to TRBD1. The V gene's germline CDR1 is MNHEY and CDR2 SMNVEV (reference sequence). J was trimmed by 3 bases and V by 4 bases; bases with no gene match: 6. The CDR3 contains 15 residues. The CDR3 DNA reads TGTGCCAGCAGTTACCTAGGGGGCGATGGAAACACCATATATTTT. Translation: CASSYLGGDGNTIYF.

This chain uses TRBV2 with TRBJ2-5, with 7 bases identical to TRBD2. This CDR3 has 14 residues. With 5 bases clipped from V and 5 bases from J, the junction kept 8 bases outside the gene matches. The V gene's germline CDR1 is SNHLY and CDR2 FYNNEI. CDR3 sequence reads: CASSPEAGAETQYF. CDR3 DNA sequence: TGTGCCAGCAGTCCTGAGGCGGGAGCGGAGACCCAGTACTTC.

The J gene is TRBJ2-5, the V gene TRBV6-1; weak D call: TRBD2 (7 bases). The CDR3 totals 13 residues. Germline CDR1 reads MNHNS; CDR2 reads SASEGT. V was clipped by 7 bases and J by 2 bases, with 11 bases between them. In DNA, the CDR3 is TGTGCCAGCACCAGGGGAGGGCAAGAGACCCAGTACTTC. Translated: CASTRGGQETQYF.

In its sample, this clone was seen once. This chain uses TRBV28 with TRBJ2-7; a weak D match, TRBD1 (6 bases). Trimming pared 5 bases from V and 9 bases from J, leaving 26 bases between. CDR3 length equals 16 residues. CDR1 and CDR2 (germline): MDHEN, SYDVKM. The CDR3 protein is CASSPYPGTILRGQYF. CDR3 nucleotides: TGTGCCAGCAGTCCGTATCCCGGGACAATTCTACGAGGGCAGTACTTC.

The V gene is TRBV6-1, the J gene TRBJ2-7; 9 bases are a match to TRBD1. The germline CDR1 and CDR2 sequences are MNHNS and SASEGT. The V and J ends lost 6 bases and 2 bases, in that order; junction bases with no gene match: 5. This CDR3 is 14 amino acids long. CDR3 amino acids: CASRGWTGAYEQYF. The CDR3 DNA sequence: TGTGCCAGCAGGGGTTGGACAGGGGCCTACGAGCAGTACTTC.

V is TRBV29-1 and J is TRBJ2-5; D might be TRBD1 (5 bases). CDR1 and CDR2 (germline): SQVTM, ANQGSEA. The CDR3 runs to 12 residues. Trimming stripped 0 bases from V and 8 bases from J, with 10 bases between. DNA of the CDR3: TGCAGCGTTGAAGATCGTAGGGGCACCCAGTACTTC. This codes for CSVEDRRGTQYF.

A few counts support this clone. The chain is built from TRBV28 and TRBJ2-5; D might be TRBD1 or TRBD2, each matching 5 bases. V was clipped by 1 base and J by 10 bases, with 16 bases between them. CDR3 length: 14 residues. CDR1 and CDR2 (germline): MDHEN, SYDVKM. For the CDR3, the DNA is TGTGCCAGCAGTTTATCCGGGGCCTCATGGGGCCAGTACTTC. Translation gives CASSLSGASWGQYF.

The table lists this clone with a few counts. The chain carries TRBV5-6 and TRBJ2-1; D is unclear. Germline V gene sequence: CDR1 SGHDT, CDR2 YYEEEE. The CDR3 is 12 amino acids. V was cut by 3 bases and J by 7 bases, with 8 bases left in between. CDR3 sequence (DNA): TGTGCCAGCAGCTCCAGACCGAATGAGCAGTTCTTC. This codes for CASSSRPNEQFF. Combining the CDR3 with reference TRBV5-6 and TRBJ2-1 gives the whole variable domain DAGVTQSPTHLIKTRGQQVTLRCSPKSGHDTVSWYQQALGQGPQFIFQYYEEEERQRGNFPDRFSGHQFPNYSSELNVNALLLGDSALYLCASSSRPNEQFFGPGTRLTVL.

This sequence joins TRBV25-1 and TRBJ2-5; 8 bases agree with TRBD1. CDR1 and CDR2 from the germline V gene are MGHDK and SYGVNS. The CDR3 is made up of 16 amino acids. Trimming cost V 1 base and J 2 bases; bases outside gene matches: 6. The CDR3 bases are TGTGCCAGCAGTGAATTAGTAACAGGGGGGCAAGAGACCCAGTACTTC. Amino acid sequence: CASSELVTGGQETQYF.

The gene calls are TRBV5-1 and TRBJ1-5; D is undetermined. Trimming cost V 2 bases and J 2 bases, with 8 bases left between them. The CDR3 contains 14 residues. CDR1 SGHRS and CDR2 YFSETQ come from the germline V gene. This CDR3 is CASSLGDGNQPQHF. CDR3 nucleotides: TGCGCCAGCAGCTTAGGTGATGGCAATCAGCCCCAGCATTTT.

By sample fraction, this clone is medium-sized (0.01 to 0.1%). This sequence joins TRBV7-9 and TRBJ2-7, with 11 nucleotides matching TRBD1. The CDR3 loop spans 17 amino acids. V trimming: 0 bases; J trimming: 7 bases; junction bases outside the gene matches: 11. The germline V gene encodes CDR1 SEHNR and CDR2 FQNEAQ (reference sequence). The chain's CDR3 is CASSLAGLGQGAYEQYF. The CDR3 DNA is TGTGCCAGCAGCTTAGCAGGACTAGGACAGGGGGCTTATGAGCAGTACTTC.

This chain uses TRBV5-1 with TRBJ1-1; no reliable D call. This CDR3 has 16 residues. The V and J ends lost 0 bases and 1 base respectively, with 13 bases between them. Germline V CDR1 and CDR2: SGHRS, YFSETQ. Here the CDR3 DNA reads TGCGCCAGCAGCTTGGCCTTCTCTGGGTCGAACACTGAAGCTTTCTTT. This translates into CASSLAFSGSNTEAFF.

The chain combines TRBV6-6 with TRBJ1-2, with unresolved D. The CDR3 runs 14 residues. Germline V gives CDR1 MNHNY, CDR2 SVGAGI (reference sequence). V shed 7 bases and J shed 0 bases, with 12 bases lying between them. This chain's CDR3 is CASTRGPPNYGYTF. The CDR3 coding sequence is TGTGCCAGCACTCGTGGCCCTCCTAACTATGGCTACACCTTC.

The chain uses TRBV29-1 and TRBJ2-5; D uncertain. CDR3 length equals 13 residues. Per germline, CDR1 SQVTM and CDR2 ANQGSEA. Trimming left V 6 bases short and J 0 bases short, with 11 bases between. The CDR3: CSVRSPYQETQYF. The CDR3 DNA is TGCAGCGTGAGGTCCCCGTACCAAGAGACCCAGTACTTC.

The chain joins TRBV4-1 to TRBJ2-3; TRBD2 might be the D (6 bases). Germline assignment: CDR1 MGHRA and CDR2 YSYEKL. V shed 0 bases and J shed 2 bases, with 15 bases lying between them. The CDR3 extends over 17 amino acids. The CDR3 is CASSQDPWGLPTDTQYF. As DNA, the CDR3 is TGCGCCAGCAGCCAAGATCCCTGGGGACTCCCCACAGATACGCAGTATTTT.

The chain employs TRBV18 and TRBJ2-1, with D unresolved. The germline V gene has CDR1 KGHSH and CDR2 LQKENI. Trimming removed 2 bases from V and 7 bases from J, with 6 bases in between. The CDR3 loop spans 12 amino acids. This CDR3 is CASSPGQNEQFF. The CDR3 DNA reads TGTGCCAGCTCACCAGGGCAAAATGAGCAGTTCTTC.

This rearrangement joins TRBV7-8 to TRBJ1-1; TRBD1 matches 8 bases. Per the germline V gene, CDR1 is SGHVS and CDR2 is FQNEAQ. The CDR3 loop spans 17 amino acids. The V gene end was trimmed by 2 bases and the J gene end by 0 bases; junction bases not matched to a gene: 8. DNA for the CDR3: TGTGCCAGCAGCTTAACTCCGGCAGGGGGCATGAACACTGAAGCTTTCTTT. Translating it yields CASSLTPAGGMNTEAFF.

The chain joins TRBV4-3 to TRBJ2-4; no firm D call. Germline V gene sequence: CDR1 LGHNA, CDR2 YSLEER. Trimming stripped 1 base from V and 8 bases from J, with 9 bases between. CDR3 length: 13 amino acids. CDR3 residues: CASSQGVLDIQYF. The CDR3 DNA sequence: TGCGCCAGCAGCCAAGGGGTCTTGGACATTCAGTACTTC.

The chain couples TRBV13 to TRBJ2-2; 10 bases are a match to TRBD1. Looked up from germline, CDR1 is PRHDT and CDR2 is FYEKMQ (reference sequence). Unmatched junction bases numbered 12, after V lost 5 bases and J lost 3 bases. This CDR3 spans 18 amino acids. The CDR3 nucleotides read TGTGCCAGCAGCCCGAATCCCCCGGGACAGGGGCACACCGGGGAGCTGTTTTTT. It is translated as CASSPNPPGQGHTGELFF.

As to this clone: Compared with germline, one end of the junction differs, possibly owing to a read error. The chain links TRBV25-1 to TRBJ2-7, with D tentatively TRBD1 (6 bases). Per the germline V gene, CDR1 is MGHDK and CDR2 is SYGVNS. This CDR3 has 13 amino acids. The CDR3 nucleotides are TGTGCCAGACCGACAGGCTGTTCCTCCGAGCAGTACTTC. Residues: CARPTGCSSEQYF.

V is TRBV14 and J is TRBJ2-7; TRBD1 matches at 8 bases. CDR1 and CDR2 (germline): SGHDN, FVKESK. Trimming at V came to 3 bases and at J to 5 bases, leaving 9 bases not matched to a gene. The CDR3 covers 15 residues. DNA for the CDR3: TGTGCCAGCAGCCACCCCACGACACAGGGGGACGAGCAGTACTTC. As protein: CASSHPTTQGDEQYF. The variable domain in full, completed from reference TRBV14 and TRBJ2-7, reads EAGVTQFPSHSVIEKGQTVTLRCDPISGHDNLYWYRRVMGKEIKFLLHFVKESKQDESGMPNNRFLAERTGGTYSTLKVQPAELEDSGVYFCASSHPTTQGDEQYFGPGTRLTVT.

This clone was recorded a few times. V usage is TRBV4-1 and J usage is TRBJ1-2; no clear D gene. Germline CDR1 is MGHRA and CDR2 is YSYEKL. The CDR3 spans 16 residues. With 0 bases removed from V and 3 bases from J, the gap between germline ends came to 14 bases. Written as DNA, the CDR3 is TGCGCCAGCAGCCAAGATCCCGTCGAACTCGACTATGGCTACACCTTC. Protein sequence: CASSQDPVELDYGYTF.

Concerning this clone: At one boundary the junction diverges from the germline segment, which might be a read error. The chain uses TRBV5-1 and TRBJ2-7; tentative D call: TRBD1 (5 bases). Germline assignment: CDR1 SGHRS and CDR2 YFSETQ. This CDR3 region has 14 residues. The CDR3 coding sequence is TGTGCCAGCAAACCACAGGTCCAATTCCACGAGCAGTACTTC. Encoded protein: CASKPQVQFHEQYF.

V is TRBV28 and J is TRBJ2-2; D gene uncertain. Germline V gives CDR1 MDHEN, CDR2 SYDVKM. This CDR3 is built from 15 residues. V lost 4 bases and J 0 bases, leaving 9 bases between the germline ends. CDR3 protein: CASSYLDSNTGELFF. The CDR3 coding sequence is TGTGCCAGCAGTTATTTGGATTCGAACACCGGGGAGCTGTTTTTT.